A single sample is the source of the 24 T cell receptor beta chains below, sequenced in a study of T cells in Graves' hyperthyroidism and ophthalmopathy. RNA transcripts provided the source from which TCR beta CDR3 regions were amplified. TCR CDR3 underwent first-round RT-PCR with the HTBI primer set. TCRdb redid the calling of the multiplex PCR reads with MiXCR, one entry per CDR3 protein. The table has more than 300,000 distinct CDR3 sequences, around a sixth seen once; the top ten hold 40%. Sequencing used blood. Every receptor here comes from a man between 18 and 35 years old with Graves' ophthalmopathy.

At least ten counts were recorded for this clonotype. The J gene is TRBJ1-1, the V gene TRBV7-9, with D possibly being TRBD1 (5 bases). The germline gives CDR1 SEHNR, CDR2 FQNEAQ (reference sequence). The CDR3 loop spans 15 amino acids. The ends were cut back, 4 bases at V and 4 bases at J, with 16 bases in the middle. The CDR3 nucleotides are TGTGCCAGCAGCTCAACAAAAGCGGGGGGCACTGAAGCTTTCTTT. Its protein product is CASSSTKAGGTEAFF.

V is TRBV12-3 or TRBV12-4 and J is TRBJ2-2; no firm D call. This CDR3 is built from 14 residues. Trimming took off 3 bases at V and 0 bases at J, with 5 bases between the two ends. This CDR3 reads CASSFTANTGELFF. CDR3 DNA: TGTGCCAGCAGTTTCACGGCGAACACCGGGGAGCTGTTTTTT.

This clonotype was seen at least ten times. V gene TRBV12-3 or TRBV12-4 combines with J gene TRBJ1-3; D remains unclear. V lost 6 bases and J lost 3, with 12 bases in between. The CDR3 is 14 residues long. The CDR3 loop is CASRPLEGGNTIYF. CDR3 coding DNA: TGTGCCAGCAGGCCTTTAGAGGGTGGAAACACCATATATTTT.

This clonotype has just a few counts. This chain uses TRBV2 with TRBJ2-2; 7 nucleotides match TRBD1. V lost 5 bases to trimming and J lost 1 base; unmatched junction nucleotides: 7. The germline V gene encodes CDR1 SNHLY and CDR2 FYNNEI. CDR3 length equals 16 residues. CDR3 amino acids: CASSRGRPGNTGELFF. The CDR3 DNA reads TGTGCCAGCAGTAGGGGGCGCCCGGGGAACACCGGGGAGCTGTTTTTT.

The sample holds one count of this clonotype. This chain links TRBV2 with TRBJ2-6; TRBD1 aligns across 9 bases. Losses at the gene ends were 6 bases for V and 2 bases for J; bases not matched to a gene: 8. Germline loops: CDR1 SNHLY, CDR2 FYNNEI. The CDR3 is 17 amino acids. The chain's CDR3 is CASSRQGGPPGANVLTF. CDR3 bases: TGTGCCAGCAGCCGACAGGGGGGCCCCCCTGGGGCCAACGTCCTGACTTTC.

At least ten counts were recorded for this clonotype. The chain employs TRBV29-1 and TRBJ1-4, with D perhaps matching TRBD1 (5 bases). This CDR3 region has 11 residues. CDR1 and CDR2 from the germline V gene are SQVTM and ANQGSEA. The ends were cut back, 1 base at V and 8 bases at J, with 5 bases in the middle. The CDR3 DNA reads TGCAGCGTTGAAGGGACAGAAAAACTGTTTTTT. Translation gives CSVEGTEKLFF.

This clonotype showed up many times. The chain recombines TRBV3-1 with TRBJ2-1; TRBD2 is a possible D gene (5 bases). The ends were cut back, 1 base at V and 5 bases at J, with 21 bases in the middle. Germline CDR1 and CDR2: LGHDT and YNNKEL (reference sequence). The CDR3 spans 18 residues. CDR3 loop: CASSQVWSRASRNNEQFF. The CDR3 nucleotides are TGTGCCAGCAGCCAAGTGTGGTCGAGGGCTAGCAGGAACAATGAGCAGTTCTTC.

This clonotype was counted at least ten times. The J gene is TRBJ2-7, the V gene TRBV27; 8 bases map to TRBD2. Germline CDR1 is MNHEY and CDR2 is SMNVEV (reference sequence). Trimming removed 9 bases from V and 0 bases from J; junction bases left unmatched: 4. The CDR3 runs 13 residues. CDR3 region: CASVAGSSYEQYF. The CDR3 DNA reads TGTGCCAGTGTAGCGGGGAGCTCCTACGAGCAGTACTTC.

The V call is TRBV7-3, the J call TRBJ2-1; 12 bases are a match to TRBD2. CDR3 length: 16 amino acids. V was pared by 3 bases and J by 7 bases, with 7 bases of the junction left unmatched. Germline V CDR1 and CDR2: SGHTA, FQGTGA. For the CDR3, the DNA is TGTGCCAGCAGCTTCCCCGGACTAGCGGGAAAAAATGAGCAGTTCTTC. Protein product: CASSFPGLAGKNEQFF.

This clonotype has at least ten counts. This rearrangement joins TRBV5-1 to TRBJ1-1; a possible D gene is TRBD1 (5 bases). The CDR3 is 14 residues long. Germline loops: CDR1 SGHRS, CDR2 YFSETQ. V was cut by 0 bases and J by 3 bases, with 9 bases left in between. This CDR3 reads CASSLVGGYTEAFF. The CDR3, as DNA: TGCGCCAGCAGCTTGGTTGGGGGGTACACTGAAGCTTTCTTT.

The chain recombines TRBV10-3 with TRBJ2-7, with D unclear. The CDR3 covers 11 residues. Germline loops: CDR1 ENHRY, CDR2 SYGVKD. The germline V and J ends were trimmed by 8 bases and 2 bases, with 7 bases remaining between them. CDR3 bases: TGTGCCATCGGAGAGACCTACGAGCAGTACTTC. It specifies CAIGETYEQYF.

This clonotype was seen a handful of times. V usage is TRBV7-9 and J usage is TRBJ1-5, with TRBD1 matching 8 bases. This CDR3 is built from 17 residues. V was clipped by 5 bases and J by 5 bases; unmatched bases: 14. Germline CDR1 and CDR2: SEHNR and FQNEAQ (reference sequence). CDR3 DNA sequence: TGTGCCAGCAGCCAAGGGGCAGGGGGCGCTTATGATCAGCCCCAGCATTTT. As protein: CASSQGAGGAYDQPQHF. Variable domain in full (rest from reference TRBV7-9 and TRBJ1-5): DTGVSQNPRHKITKRGQNVTFRCDPISEHNRLYWYRQTLGQGPEFLTYFQNEAQLEKSRLLSDRFSAERPKGSFSTLEIQRTEQGDSAMYLCASSQGAGGAYDQPQHFGDGTRLSIL.

The CDR3 coding sequence is TGTGCCAGCAGCTCGACCGCCCCGGACGGCTACACCTTC. Translated, it gives CASSSTAPDGYTF. The chain carries TRBV7-2 and TRBJ1-2; D gene unclear. There are 13 residues in the CDR3. Deletions cut 4 bases from V and 8 bases from J, with 14 bases between. Per the germline V gene, CDR1 is SGHTA and CDR2 is FQGNSA.

This clonotype was seen many times. V and J are TRBV19 and TRBJ1-2, with D hard to call. Between the trimmed V and J ends, which lost 3 bases and 0 bases, there was a span of 8 bases. The CDR3 is 14 amino acids. Germline assignment: CDR1 LNHDA and CDR2 SQIVND (reference sequence). CDR3 protein: CASSIVTSNYGYTF. DNA of the CDR3: TGTGCCAGTAGTATCGTGACCTCTAACTATGGCTACACCTTC.

This clonotype has a handful of counts. This chain uses TRBV29-1 with TRBJ1-1; D gene ambiguous. Germline V gene data show CDR1 as SQVTM and CDR2 as ANQGSEA. The CDR3 loop spans 12 amino acids. The DNA for the CDR3 is TGCAGTATTGGGTCAACCTACACTGAAGCTTTCTTT. Amino acids: CSIGSTYTEAFF.

The table lists this clonotype with a count of one. The chain uses TRBV9 and TRBJ2-7, with 9 bases identical to TRBD2. V gave up 0 bases and J gave up 5 bases; unmatched junction bases: 6. CDR1 is SGDLS, CDR2 YYNGEE, per germline. This CDR3 spans 15 amino acids. Here the CDR3 reads CASSVASGTSHEQYF. The CDR3 nucleotides are TGTGCCAGCAGCGTAGCGTCCGGGACTAGCCACGAGCAGTACTTC.

As regards this clonotype: The conserved closing phenylalanine or tryptophan is absent in this CDR3, likely reflecting a read error. The chain is built from TRBV7-9 and TRBJ2-6, with D possibly TRBD1 on 5 matching bases. V was clipped by 2 bases and J by 0 bases, with 8 bases between them. CDR3 length: 16 residues. Looked up from germline, CDR1 is SEHNR and CDR2 is FQNEAQ (reference sequence). The CDR3 reads CASSLRGYSGANVLTL. As DNA, the CDR3 is TGTGCCAGCAGCTTAAGGGGCTACTCTGGGGCCAACGTCCTGACTCTC.

This clonotype occurred many times. The chain carries TRBV28 and TRBJ2-1, with D possibly being TRBD2 (7 bases). CDR3 length: 16 residues. In germline, CDR1 is MDHEN, CDR2 SYDVKM. V was pared by 6 bases and J by 7 bases, with 22 bases between. CDR3 protein: CASRGGTTLGGNEQFF. The CDR3 DNA is TGTGCCAGCAGGGGCGGGACAACCTTGGGGGGGAATGAGCAGTTCTTC.

V is TRBV5-1 and J is TRBJ1-2; D may be TRBD1 (5 bases). Germline V gives CDR1 SGHRS, CDR2 YFSETQ. V lost 3 bases and J lost 5, with 14 bases in between. This CDR3 contains 14 residues. The CDR3 bases are TGCGCCAGCAGCTCAGAGGCGGGGCGGTATGGCTACACCTTC. Translating it yields CASSSEAGRYGYTF. The whole variable domain, filled in from reference TRBV5-1 and TRBJ1-2, reads KAGVTQTPRYLIKTRGQQVTLSCSPISGHRSVSWYQQTPGQGLQFLFEYFSETQRNKGNFPGRFSGRQFSNSRSEMNVSTLELGDSALYLCASSSEAGRYGYTFGSGTRLTVV.

The rearrangement joins TRBV28 to TRBJ1-3; D gene uncertain. The CDR3 has 14 amino acids. Germline lookup yields CDR1 MDHEN and CDR2 SYDVKM. V lost 6 bases and J lost 2, with 11 bases in between. The CDR3 reads CASRSGWTGNTIYF. For the CDR3, the DNA is TGTGCCAGCAGATCCGGATGGACTGGAAACACCATATATTTT.

This clonotype has a count of ten or more. V gene TRBV15 combines with J gene TRBJ2-7; the match to TRBD2 covers 10 bases. V shed 0 bases, J shed 2 bases, and the junction held 1 base outside the gene matches. The V gene's germline CDR1 is LNHNV and CDR2 YYDKDF (reference sequence). This CDR3 comprises 15 residues. CDR3 residues: CATSRETSGAYEQYF. The CDR3 DNA sequence: TGTGCCACCAGCAGAGAAACTAGCGGGGCCTACGAGCAGTACTTC.

This clonotype was counted between two and nine times. V is TRBV28 and J is TRBJ2-1; D is uncertain. Deletions cut 3 bases from V and 2 bases from J, with 14 bases between. The CDR3 length is 16 residues. CDR1 and CDR2 (germline): MDHEN, SYDVKM. CDR3 amino acids: CASSFSPERPYNEQFF. CDR3 nucleotide sequence: TGTGCCAGCAGTTTTTCCCCTGAGAGACCCTACAATGAGCAGTTCTTC.

This clonotype was counted many times. The chain carries TRBV7-9 and TRBJ2-3; D is undetermined. The V end was cut by 1 base, the J end by 5 bases, with 10 bases between. The germline V gene encodes CDR1 SEHNR and CDR2 FQNEAQ (reference sequence). This CDR3 region has 14 residues. In nucleotides, the CDR3 is TGTGCCAGCAGCTTAGTTCCCGAAAAAGATACGCAGTATTTT. This translates into CASSLVPEKDTQYF.

The chain carries TRBV4-1 and TRBJ1-2; D is perhaps TRBD1 (6 bases). V was clipped by 0 bases and J by 7 bases, with 15 bases between them. The length of the CDR3 is 15 residues. Germline CDR1 reads MGHRA; CDR2 reads YSYEKL. CDR3 sequence: CASSQEATGISGYTF. As DNA, the CDR3 is TGCGCCAGCAGCCAAGAAGCAACAGGGATCTCTGGCTACACCTTC.